These 32 T cell receptor beta chains share one sample of origin, sequenced in a study of shared clonotypes between healthy human individuals. Profiling relied on immunoSEQ multiplex PCR, and the TCRdb table lists in-frame clones only, not all of them. There are roughly 890,000 clones in the sample; 80% to 95% occur only once, and about 24% lies in the top ten. The naive CD8 fraction comprised CD45RO-negative cells positively selected for CCR7 and excluded terminally differentiated effector memory CD45RA+ cells. The sample was naive CD8+ T cells sorted from blood. Receptors were obtained from a man aged 25-45 years in good health.

This clone has just one count. The genes are TRBV2 and TRBJ2-2; D gene uncertain. CDR3 length equals 16 residues. V lost 2 bases and J 0 bases, leaving 10 bases between the germline ends. Looked up from germline, CDR1 is SNHLY and CDR2 is FYNNEI. The CDR3: CASSESLGSNTGELFF. CDR3 in DNA: TGTGCCAGCAGTGAATCTCTCGGGTCGAACACCGGGGAGCTGTTTTTT.

This clone was picked up one time. The gene calls are TRBV7-9 and TRBJ1-5; 11 bases map to TRBD1. The germline V gene has CDR1 SEHNR and CDR2 FQNEAQ (reference sequence). The CDR3 contains 16 residues. Trimming cost V 3 bases and J 5 bases; bases outside gene matches: 6. CDR3 loop: CASSFAGTGGDQPQHF. In nucleotides, the CDR3 is TGTGCCAGCAGCTTCGCCGGGACAGGGGGTGATCAGCCCCAGCATTTT.

V is TRBV28 and J is TRBJ1-5; D remains unclear. This CDR3 has 14 residues. Germline V gives CDR1 MDHEN, CDR2 SYDVKM. The germline V and J ends were trimmed by 4 bases and 6 bases, with 13 bases remaining between them. This CDR3 reads CASSSRLSGQPQHF. The CDR3 DNA reads TGTGCCAGCAGTTCCAGGCTTTCGGGTCAGCCCCAGCATTTT. Full variable domain (remainder filled in from reference TRBV28 and TRBJ1-5): DVKVTQSSRYLVKRTGEKVFLECVQDMDHENMFWYRQDPGLGLRLIYFSYDVKMKEKGDIPEGYSVSREKKERFSLILESASTNQTSMYLCASSSRLSGQPQHFGDGTRLSIL.

This clone was seen a single time. The chain links TRBV29-1 to TRBJ2-1; 7 nucleotides agree with TRBD2. Germline lookup yields CDR1 SQVTM and CDR2 ANQGSEA. The CDR3 length is 13 residues. The V gene end was trimmed by 4 bases and the J gene end by 2 bases; junction bases not matched to a gene: 2. The CDR3 bases are TGCAGCGTTGCGCGGGAGCCCTACAATGAGCAGTTCTTC. Translating gives CSVAREPYNEQFF.

V is TRBV7-9 and J is TRBJ2-2, with D unclear. CDR3 length equals 12 residues. Deletions cut 2 bases from V and 6 bases from J, with 4 bases between. CDR1 and CDR2 from the germline V gene are SEHNR and FQNEAQ (reference sequence). The CDR3, as DNA: TGTGCCAGCAGCTTAACAGCCGGGGAGCTGTTTTTT. Translated: CASSLTAGELFF.

This clone has only a few counts. Other DNA sequences in this sample translate to the same CDR3. The V call is TRBV6-5, the J call TRBJ2-1, with 7 bases matching TRBD2. V gave up 1 base and J gave up 5 bases; unmatched junction bases: 8. The CDR3 is made up of 16 amino acids. Germline assignment: CDR1 MNHEY and CDR2 SVGAGI. The CDR3 region has the DNA TGTGCCAGCAGTTACTTAGGTCTAGCGGAGAACAATGAGCAGTTCTTC. Residues: CASSYLGLAENNEQFF.

The chain is built from TRBV27 and TRBJ2-3; 8 positions match TRBD2. This CDR3 comprises 15 residues. Germline V lookup: CDR1 MNHEY, CDR2 SMNVEV (reference sequence). Trimming cost V 5 bases and J 2 bases; bases outside gene matches: 6. CDR3 sequence (DNA): TGTGCCAGCAGTGGAGTAGCGGGATCCACAGATACGCAGTATTTT. It is translated as CASSGVAGSTDTQYF.

The gene calls are TRBV10-3 and TRBJ2-5, with D hard to call. This CDR3 spans 13 amino acids. V shed 8 bases and J shed 3 bases, with 13 bases lying between them. The germline V gene encodes CDR1 ENHRY and CDR2 SYGVKD. Here the CDR3 DNA reads TGTGCCATCGGAACCACACTCAAAGAGACCCAGTACTTC. It is translated as CAIGTTLKETQYF.

V is TRBV5-4 and J is TRBJ2-1; 9 nucleotides agree with TRBD2. The germline gives CDR1 SGHNT, CDR2 YYREEE (reference sequence). The CDR3 has 15 amino acids. The V segment lost 0 bases and the J segment 8 bases; nucleotides outside the gene matches: 6. The CDR3, as DNA: TGTGCCAGCAGCTTGGGGACTAGCGCCGGGGATGAGCAGTTCTTC. Translating it yields CASSLGTSAGDEQFF.

The chain links TRBV28 to TRBJ2-4; 13 bases agree with TRBD2. V gave up 4 bases and J gave up 6 bases; unmatched junction bases: 9. CDR3 size: 17 residues. Germline V gene data show CDR1 as MDHEN and CDR2 as SYDVKM. CDR3 protein: CASSSGLAGDAINIQYF. The CDR3 nucleotides are TGTGCCAGCAGTTCTGGACTAGCGGGAGATGCGATAAACATTCAGTACTTC. The whole variable domain, filled in from reference TRBV28 and TRBJ2-4, reads DVKVTQSSRYLVKRTGEKVFLECVQDMDHENMFWYRQDPGLGLRLIYFSYDVKMKEKGDIPEGYSVSREKKERFSLILESASTNQTSMYLCASSSGLAGDAINIQYFGAGTRLSVL.

The chain recombines TRBV5-6 with TRBJ2-6; D unresolved. With 4 bases removed from V and 0 bases from J, the gap between germline ends came to 20 bases. The length of the CDR3 is 19 residues. Germline-derived CDR1 and CDR2 are SGHDT and YYEEEE. The CDR3 is CASSPDPAAIPSGANVLTF. CDR3 in DNA: TGTGCCAGCAGCCCTGACCCGGCAGCCATACCCTCTGGGGCCAACGTCCTGACTTTC.

V gene TRBV9 combines with J gene TRBJ1-4; 9 nucleotides agree with TRBD1. CDR1 and CDR2 (germline): SGDLS, YYNGEE. The CDR3 spans 14 residues. The J segment lost 8 bases and the V segment lost 3 bases, leaving 5 bases of the junction unmatched. This CDR3 reads CASSETGGYEKLFF. In DNA, the CDR3 is TGTGCCAGCAGCGAGACAGGGGGGTACGAAAAACTGTTTTTT. Full variable domain (remainder filled in from reference TRBV9 and TRBJ1-4): DSGVTQTPKHLITATGQRVTLRCSPRSGDLSVYWYQQSLDQGLQFLIQYYNGEERAKGNILERFSAQQFPDLHSELNLSSLELGDSALYFCASSETGGYEKLFFGSGTQLSVL.

The chain uses TRBV5-4 and TRBJ2-3; 9 nucleotides match TRBD1. CDR1 SGHNT and CDR2 YYREEE come from the germline V gene (reference sequence). J lost 5 bases, V lost 3 bases, and 1 base had no gene match. The CDR3 totals 13 residues. The CDR3 is CASSSTGGDTQYF. The CDR3 DNA sequence: TGTGCCAGCAGCTCGACAGGGGGAGATACGCAGTATTTT.

The chain carries TRBV28 and TRBJ2-5; TRBD2 matches at 12 bases. With V trimmed by 4 bases and J by 5 bases, 8 bases remained unmatched. The length of the CDR3 is 16 residues. Germline V gene data show CDR1 as MDHEN and CDR2 as SYDVKM. The CDR3 protein is CASSSLGLAGQETQYF. The CDR3 DNA reads TGTGCCAGCAGTTCCCTCGGACTAGCGGGACAGGAGACCCAGTACTTC.

The genes are TRBV11-2 and TRBJ1-1; TRBD1 matches 7 bases. Germline CDR1 is SGHAT and CDR2 is FQNNGV. This CDR3 is 16 amino acids long. V was pared by 2 bases and J by 0 bases, with 6 bases of the junction left unmatched. CDR3 bases: TGTGCCAGCAGCTTATGGCAGGGGGAGGTGAACACTGAAGCTTTCTTT. It yields the protein CASSLWQGEVNTEAFF. The variable domain in full, completed from reference TRBV11-2 and TRBJ1-1, reads EAGVAQSPRYKIIEKRQSVAFWCNPISGHATLYWYQQILGQGPKLLIQFQNNGVVDDSQLPKDRFSAERLKGVDSTLKIQPAKLEDSAVYLCASSLWQGEVNTEAFFGQGTRLTVV.

V is TRBV6-5 and J is TRBJ1-2, with D uncertain. The germline V gene has CDR1 MNHEY and CDR2 SVGAGI. This CDR3 spans 13 amino acids. V gave up 2 bases and J gave up 4 bases, with 8 bases separating them. CDR3 residues: CASSYGRTYGYTF. CDR3 bases: TGTGCCAGCAGTTACGGGCGGACCTATGGCTACACCTTC.

The V and J genes are TRBV10-2 and TRBJ2-7; 12 bases agree with TRBD2. The CDR3 loop spans 14 amino acids. The trim removed 8 bases at V and 4 bases at J, leaving 6 bases unmatched. Germline CDR1 and CDR2: WSHSY and SAAADI. CDR3 coding DNA: TGCGCCAGCGCCCAGGGACTAGCGGGTTACGAGCAGTACTTC. It is translated as CASAQGLAGYEQYF.

The chain links TRBV4-1 to TRBJ1-1; 10 bases fit TRBD1. The length of the CDR3 is 15 residues. In germline, CDR1 is MGHRA, CDR2 YSYEKL. V shed 1 base, J shed 6 bases, and the junction held 5 bases outside the gene matches. The CDR3 DNA is TGCGCCAGCAGCCAAGCTTTGGGACAGGGGTCTGAAGCTTTCTTT. This sequence encodes CASSQALGQGSEAFF.

J is TRBJ2-1 and V is TRBV2, with D perhaps matching TRBD1 (5 bases). From germline, CDR1 is SNHLY and CDR2 FYNNEI. The CDR3 is 12 residues long. V dropped 8 bases and J dropped 3 bases, with 8 bases sitting between them. CDR3 nucleotides: TGTGCCAGCCAGGGTGGCTACAATGAGCAGTTCTTC. Its translation: CASQGGYNEQFF.

The CDR3 nucleotides read TGTGCCAGCAGCTTCCGGGACGATGGCTACACCTTC. Its translation is CASSFRDDGYTF. V is TRBV7-9 and J is TRBJ1-2; D possibly corresponds to TRBD1 (5 bases). V lost 3 bases to trimming and J lost 6 bases, with 8 bases between them. The CDR3 totals 12 residues. Per germline, CDR1 SEHNR and CDR2 FQNEAQ (reference sequence).

This clone was seen just once. The chain couples TRBV29-1 to TRBJ2-5, with D possibly being TRBD1 (6 bases). Germline CDR1 and CDR2: SQVTM and ANQGSEA. Trimming stripped 4 bases from V and 0 bases from J, with 12 bases between. This CDR3 region has 14 residues. The chain's CDR3 is CSVVQGTYQETQYF. CDR3 bases: TGCAGCGTTGTGCAGGGGACCTACCAAGAGACCCAGTACTTC.

This clone was detected only once. The sample has other DNA sequences that encode this CDR3 too. The genes are TRBV27 and TRBJ2-7; no reliable D call. Germline CDR1 MNHEY, CDR2 SMNVEV (reference sequence). V was trimmed by 5 bases and J by 3 bases, leaving 11 bases between them. The CDR3 totals 13 residues. The CDR3 bases are TGTGCCAGCAGTCCTCGGAAGGTCTACGAGCAGTACTTC. Its translation is CASSPRKVYEQYF.

V and J are TRBV4-3 and TRBJ2-7; D is unresolved. Germline CDR1 is LGHNA and CDR2 is YSLEER. The CDR3 extends over 17 amino acids. V was cut by 1 base and J by 2 bases, with 18 bases left in between. The CDR3 loop reads CASSQGSGGDITYEQYF. CDR3 nucleotides: TGCGCCAGCAGCCAAGGATCGGGCGGCGACATTACCTACGAGCAGTACTTC.

The rearrangement joins TRBV6-1 to TRBJ1-1, with D possibly matching TRBD1 (5 bases). The CDR3 is 12 residues long. Trimming left V 4 bases short and J 5 bases short, with 8 bases between. The germline V gene has CDR1 MNHNS and CDR2 SASEGT. CDR3 in amino acids: CASSVGETEAFF. CDR3 in DNA: TGTGCCAGCAGTGTGGGGGAAACTGAAGCTTTCTTT.

J is TRBJ2-7 and V is TRBV27; D gene ambiguous. CDR1 is MNHEY and CDR2 is SMNVEV in the germline V gene (reference sequence). The CDR3 covers 15 residues. Between the trimmed V and J ends, which lost 0 bases and 7 bases, there was a span of 16 bases. CDR3 loop: CASSLSRLVKGEQYF. The CDR3 DNA follows: TGTGCCAGCAGTTTATCGAGGTTAGTTAAGGGAGAGCAGTACTTC.

The rearrangement links TRBV5-4 to TRBJ2-6; no clear D. CDR1 is SGHNT, CDR2 YYREEE, per germline (reference sequence). V was clipped by 0 bases and J by 5 bases, with 0 bases between them. The CDR3 sequence is 12 residues long. As DNA, the CDR3 is TGTGCCAGCAGCTTGGGGGCCAACGTCCTGACTTTC. Translating gives CASSLGANVLTF.

This chain uses TRBV6-6 with TRBJ1-5; weak D call: TRBD1 (5 bases). The V and J ends lost 5 bases and 1 base respectively, with 12 bases between them. Germline V lookup: CDR1 MNHNY, CDR2 SVGAGI (reference sequence). This CDR3 contains 15 residues. CDR3 coding DNA: TGTGCCAGCAGTGGGCGGGACGGGAGCAATCAGCCCCAGCATTTT. Its translation: CASSGRDGSNQPQHF.

This clone was counted between two and nine times. This sample includes further DNA sequences coding for the same CDR3. This rearrangement joins TRBV27 to TRBJ2-3, with D possibly called TRBD1 or TRBD2 (5 bases each). V dropped 1 base and J dropped 1 base, with 6 bases sitting between them. The CDR3 has 14 residues. CDR1 is MNHEY, CDR2 SMNVEV, per germline (reference sequence). CDR3 bases: TGTGCCAGCAGTTTATTGGGGGGCACAGATACGCAGTATTTT. Protein: CASSLLGGTDTQYF.

This chain connects TRBV7-9 to TRBJ1-1; tentatively, D is TRBD1 (5 bases). This CDR3 is 15 amino acids long. Trimming stripped 5 bases from V and 7 bases from J, with 20 bases between. Per germline, CDR1 SEHNR and CDR2 FQNEAQ (reference sequence). The CDR3, as DNA: TGTGCCAGCAGCCCCCCAGGGACCATAAACGTTGAAGCTTTCTTT. It encodes CASSPPGTINVEAFF. Full variable domain (rest looked up from reference TRBV7-9 and TRBJ1-1): DTGVSQNPRHKITKRGQNVTFRCDPISEHNRLYWYRQTLGQGPEFLTYFQNEAQLEKSRLLSDRFSAERPKGSFSTLEIQRTEQGDSAMYLCASSPPGTINVEAFFGQGTRLTVV.

V usage is TRBV7-8 and J usage is TRBJ2-1; D gene unclear. The CDR3 runs 18 residues. CDR1 SGHVS and CDR2 FQNEAQ come from the germline V gene. V was trimmed by 4 bases and J by 0 bases, leaving 19 bases between them. The CDR3 nucleotides are TGTGCCAGCAGCTCACCTATCACCGGGTCGAGCTCCTACAATGAGCAGTTCTTC. The encoded protein is CASSSPITGSSSYNEQFF. Together with reference TRBV7-8 and TRBJ2-1, the CDR3 gives the full variable domain: GAGVSQSPRYKVAKRGQDVALRCDPISGHVSLFWYQQALGQGPEFLTYFQNEAQLDKSGLPSDRFFAERPEGSVSTLKIQRTQQEDSAVYLCASSSPITGSSSYNEQFFGPGTRLTVL.

The chain uses TRBV15 and TRBJ2-7; TRBD2 agrees at 8 bases. J lost 4 bases, V lost 3 bases, and 5 bases had no gene match. CDR3 length equals 14 residues. Looked up from germline, CDR1 is LNHNV and CDR2 is YYDKDF (reference sequence). The DNA for the CDR3 is TGTGCCACCAGCAGCGATAGCGGGACATACGAGCAGTACTTC. It codes for CATSSDSGTYEQYF. Combining the CDR3 with reference TRBV15 and TRBJ2-7 gives the whole variable domain DAMVIQNPRYQVTQFGKPVTLSCSQTLNHNVMYWYQQKSSQAPKLLFHYYDKDFNNEADTPDNFQSRRPNTSFCFLDIRSPGLGDTAMYLCATSSDSGTYEQYFGPGTRLTVT.

V is TRBV7-2 and J is TRBJ2-1, with 9 bases that match TRBD1. J was trimmed by 8 bases and V by 2 bases; bases with no gene match: 10. The length of the CDR3 is 16 residues. Germline V gene data show CDR1 as SGHTA and CDR2 as FQGNSA. The DNA of the CDR3 is TGTGCCAGCAGCTTACTCCGGGACAGGGAGGTCGATGAGCAGTTCTTC. This gives the protein CASSLLRDREVDEQFF.